This record covers a single T cell receptor beta chain. Its antigen remains unidentified. The V gene's germline CDR1 is SEHNR and CDR2 FQNEAQ (reference sequence). The CDR3 consists of 15 residues. UMIs containing a 6-nucleotide sample barcode were added via template switching. Using the 5' RACE reads, TCRdb records one entry per CDR3 protein without DNA. The table lists a few hundred thousand distinct CDR3 sequences, with 2% to 3% in the top ten. The sample is drawn from a study of monozygotic twins with inflammatory bowel disease. Points from the study as a whole: People with IBD had fewer clonotypes in common with others than healthy twins did, especially with disease activity.

This TCR was recovered from a human donor with ulcerative colitis or Crohn's disease, or a healthy co-twin of an affected twin (not recorded which). The V gene is TRBV7-9, the J gene TRBJ2-1; TCRdb outputs TRBD1, but without DNA this stays unchecked. The sequencing input was blood. CDR3 sequence: CASSPGRSSYNEQFF. Full variable domain (remainder filled in from reference TRBV7-9 and TRBJ2-1): DTGVSQNPRHKITKRGQNVTFRCDPISEHNRLYWYRQTLGQGPEFLTYFQNEAQLEKSRLLSDRFSAERPKGSFSTLEIQRTEQGDSAMYLCASSPGRSSYNEQFFGPGTRLTVL.